The clone carrying this T cell receptor (beta chain) was detected many times. The antigen is unknown. This sample's TCRbeta library carried unique molecular identifier barcodes. In TCRdb, the PCR reads were re-called with MiXCR into one record per CDR3 protein. The sample lists roughly 300,000 distinct CDR3 sequences, roughly 10% occurring once. These data originate in a study of T-cell reconstitution after alpha-beta-depleted transplantation in children. The J segment lost 0 bases and the V segment lost 5 bases, leaving 14 bases of the junction unmatched. Germline CDR1 reads LGHNA; CDR2 reads YNFKEQ. The CDR3 length is 19 residues. Study-wide points: About two months after transplant, alpha-beta T cells reportedly came from several hundred expanded graft clones. After one year, T-cell counts and TCRbeta diversity mostly came from new T cells. Several patients had high TCRbeta diversity at day 60; it came from surviving recipient T cells and thymic progenitors.

This clonotype was sampled from a male patient between 2 and 9 years old who had a stem cell transplant for chronic granulomatous disease, so the T cells may come from the graft donor. The chain couples TRBV4-2 to TRBJ1-5, with TRBD1 matching over 9 bases. The material was peripheral blood, obtained 180 days after TCRalphabeta/CD19-depleted stem cell transplant. The CDR3 DNA sequence: TGTGCCAGCAGCACTCAGGCTGCACAGGGGGCTTATAGCAATCAGCCCCAGCATTTT. Encoded protein: CASSTQAAQGAYSNQPQHF.